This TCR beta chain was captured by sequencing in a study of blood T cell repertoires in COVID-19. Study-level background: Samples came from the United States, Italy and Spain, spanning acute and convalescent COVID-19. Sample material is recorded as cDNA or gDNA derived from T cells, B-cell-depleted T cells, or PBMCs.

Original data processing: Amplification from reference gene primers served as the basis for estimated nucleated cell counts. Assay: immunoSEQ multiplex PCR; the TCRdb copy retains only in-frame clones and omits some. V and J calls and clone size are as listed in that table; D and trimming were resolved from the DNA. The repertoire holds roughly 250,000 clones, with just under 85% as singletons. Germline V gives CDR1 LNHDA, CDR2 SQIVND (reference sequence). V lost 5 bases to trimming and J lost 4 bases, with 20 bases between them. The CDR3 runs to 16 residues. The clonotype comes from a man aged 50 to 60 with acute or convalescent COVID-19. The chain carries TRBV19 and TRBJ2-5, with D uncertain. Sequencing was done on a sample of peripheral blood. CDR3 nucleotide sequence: TGTGCCAGTAGTCTAAAGGCCTTCCGCGGTCCAGAGACCCAGTACTTC. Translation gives CASSLKAFRGPETQYF.